One sample yielded the 22 T cell receptor beta chains listed below, sequenced in a study of control samples from healthy donors and cancer patients. Libraries were prepared by immunoSEQ multiplex PCR; TCRdb keeps only in-frame clonotypes and omits some of them. The repertoire holds approximately 220,000 clones, about 95% seen once, with 1.5% in the top ten. Specimen: blood. The receptors derive from a man aged 45-60 years in good health.

The genes are TRBV6-6 and TRBJ2-7, with TRBD2 matching 7 bases. The CDR3 runs to 15 residues. After removal of 7 bases from V and 2 bases from J, the junction contained 11 bases not matched to a gene. Germline CDR1 and CDR2: MNHNY and SVGAGI (reference sequence). The CDR3 protein is CASKLRSGRAYEQYF. The CDR3, as DNA: TGTGCCAGCAAGCTAAGGAGTGGGAGGGCCTACGAGCAGTACTTC.

The V and J genes are TRBV28 and TRBJ2-1, with D unresolved. V was shortened by 7 bases and J by 3 bases, with 7 bases between the two germline ends. The germline gives CDR1 MDHEN, CDR2 SYDVKM. The CDR3 consists of 12 residues. Written as DNA, the CDR3 is TGTGCCAGCAATCTGGGCTACAATGAGCAGTTCTTC. This gives the protein CASNLGYNEQFF.

This sequence joins TRBV6-2 or TRBV6-3 and TRBJ2-7; 8 bases match TRBD1. Germline values: CDR1 MNHEY, CDR2 SVGEGT. After removal of 5 bases from V and 5 bases from J, the junction contained 14 bases not matched to a gene. The CDR3 has 16 residues. The CDR3 reads CASSTTRTGRHDEQYF. In DNA, the CDR3 is TGTGCCAGCAGTACCACGCGGACAGGGCGCCACGACGAGCAGTACTTC.

This chain joins TRBV9 and TRBJ2-1, with D possibly matching TRBD2 (7 bases). The CDR3 sequence is 18 residues long. V shed 0 bases and J shed 3 bases, with 19 bases lying between them. The germline gives CDR1 SGDLS, CDR2 YYNGEE. CDR3 bases: TGTGCCAGCAGCGTAGTGGGATCGGGGGGCGGGGACTACAATGAGCAGTTCTTC. Amino acid sequence: CASSVVGSGGGDYNEQFF.

This chain uses TRBV19 with TRBJ2-1; 9 positions match TRBD1. The V gene's germline CDR1 is LNHDA and CDR2 SQIVND (reference sequence). The CDR3 extends over 17 amino acids. V lost 2 bases and J lost 5; bases outside the gene matches: 10. The chain's CDR3 is CASSILRRGTGNNEQFF. The CDR3 DNA is TGTGCCAGTAGTATACTTCGGCGGGGGACAGGGAACAATGAGCAGTTCTTC.

This clone was seen only once. The V gene is TRBV5-4, the J gene TRBJ1-1; the match to TRBD1 covers 7 bases. Germline CDR1 SGHNT, CDR2 YYREEE (reference sequence). Trimming took 2 bases from V and 5 from J; bases not matched to a gene: 6. The CDR3 is 14 amino acids. DNA of the CDR3: TGTGCCAGCAGCTTCATGACAGGGCGGACTGAAGCTTTCTTT. This gives the protein CASSFMTGRTEAFF.

This clone was seen just once. The gene calls are TRBV19 and TRBJ1-5; unclear D gene. CDR1 and CDR2 from the germline V gene are LNHDA and SQIVND (reference sequence). The CDR3 length is 16 residues. V was pared by 2 bases and J by 0 bases, with 11 bases between. CDR3 sequence reads: CASSINGQYSNQPQHF. CDR3 nucleotides: TGTGCCAGTAGTATAAATGGCCAGTATAGCAATCAGCCCCAGCATTTT.

The V call is TRBV5-4, the J call TRBJ2-3; a possible D gene is TRBD1 (8 bases). The CDR3 totals 17 residues. CDR1 is SGHNT and CDR2 is YYREEE in the germline V gene (reference sequence). V was trimmed by 5 bases and J by 4 bases, leaving 23 bases between them. The CDR3 protein is CASSPGEGRGQADTQYF. The CDR3 DNA is TGTGCCAGCAGTCCTGGGGAGGGCAGGGGGCAAGCAGATACGCAGTATTTT.

The chain employs TRBV4-3 and TRBJ2-4; D might be TRBD1 (6 bases). V was clipped by 5 bases and J by 9 bases, with 11 bases between them. This CDR3 has 12 residues. Germline V gene sequence: CDR1 LGHNA, CDR2 YSLEER. The CDR3: CASSAGAGIQYF. DNA for the CDR3: TGCGCCAGCAGCGCAGGGGCCGGCATTCAGTACTTC.

Turning to this clone: Within the sample, other DNA sequences also encode this same CDR3. The chain recombines TRBV5-6 with TRBJ1-2; D is perhaps TRBD1 (5 bases). V dropped 0 bases and J dropped 1 base, with 7 bases sitting between them. This CDR3 spans 14 amino acids. Germline-derived CDR1 and CDR2 are SGHDT and YYEEEE. In DNA, the CDR3 is TGTGCCAGCAGCTTGGGACAGCTTAACTATGGCTACACCTTC. This sequence encodes CASSLGQLNYGYTF.

V is TRBV2 and J is TRBJ2-7; unclear D gene. Per germline, CDR1 SNHLY and CDR2 FYNNEI. The CDR3 has 12 residues. The ends were cut back, 2 bases at V and 3 bases at J, with 5 bases in the middle. The DNA for the CDR3 is TGTGCCAGCAGTGAACTGAGCTACGAGCAGTACGTC. Residues: CASSELSYEQYV.

This chain links TRBV3-1 (or the pseudogene TRBV3-2) with TRBJ1-4; D is uncertain. The CDR3 is made up of 15 amino acids. V lost 4 bases and J lost 0, with 9 bases in between. Germline assignment: CDR1 LGHDT and CDR2 YNNKEL (reference sequence). CDR3 amino acids: CASSRGQTTNEKLFF. As DNA, the CDR3 is TGTGCCAGCAGCCGAGGGCAGACAACTAATGAAAAACTGTTTTTT.

This sequence joins TRBV10-1 and TRBJ1-6; D gene unclear. The V end lost 1 base, the J end lost 9 bases, and 10 bases lay between the germline ends. The CDR3 has 14 amino acids. Germline V gene sequence: CDR1 WNHNN, CDR2 SYGVQD (reference sequence). This CDR3 is CASSELKGVSPLHF. CDR3 nucleotides: TGCGCCAGCAGTGAGTTGAAGGGTGTTTCACCCCTCCACTTT.

The chain employs TRBV10-3 and TRBJ1-2; tentatively, D is TRBD1 (6 bases). The V end was cut by 4 bases, the J end by 5 bases, with 11 bases between. This CDR3 contains 13 residues. Germline CDR1 is ENHRY and CDR2 is SYGVKD. DNA for the CDR3: TGTGCCATCAGTGCGGACAGCGTATATGGCTACACCTTC. Translated: CAISADSVYGYTF.

The CDR3 protein is CASSLGTSGETQYF. In DNA form, the CDR3 reads TGTGCCAGCAGTTTGGGGACTAGCGGAGAGACCCAGTACTTC. The chain is built from TRBV27 and TRBJ2-5, with 11 bases fitting TRBD2. Germline V gives CDR1 MNHEY, CDR2 SMNVEV (reference sequence). This CDR3 is built from 14 residues. Unmatched junction bases numbered 1, after V lost 3 bases and J lost 4 bases.

This rearrangement joins TRBV7-2 to TRBJ1-4, with D unclear. The germline V gene encodes CDR1 SGHTA and CDR2 FQGNSA. With 4 bases removed from V and 8 bases from J, the gap between germline ends came to 17 bases. The CDR3 contains 15 residues. Here the CDR3 reads CASSYQAVRGEKLFF. CDR3 bases: TGTGCCAGCAGCTACCAGGCGGTCAGAGGGGAAAAACTGTTTTTT.

This clone showed up just once. The sample holds other DNA sequences that translate to the same CDR3. The V and J genes are TRBV5-1 and TRBJ1-1; D remains unclear. Trimming removed 0 bases from V and 0 bases from J, with 9 bases in between. Germline V gives CDR1 SGHRS, CDR2 YFSETQ. There are 15 residues in the CDR3. Written as DNA, the CDR3 is TGCGCCAGCAGCTTGGGGGCGGGTCTGAACACTGAAGCTTTCTTT. Translation gives CASSLGAGLNTEAFF.

J is TRBJ1-2 and V is TRBV9; D is unresolved. V was trimmed by 0 bases and J by 2 bases, leaving 8 bases between them. The germline CDR1 and CDR2 sequences are SGDLS and YYNGEE. The CDR3 consists of 14 residues. The CDR3 DNA reads as TGTGCCAGCAGCGTAGACCTCGGCAACTATGGCTACACCTTC. Its protein is CASSVDLGNYGYTF.

The chain carries TRBV30 and TRBJ1-5; tentatively, D is TRBD1 (6 bases). CDR1 and CDR2 from the germline V gene are GTSNPN and SVGIG (reference sequence). Trimming removed 2 bases at V and 5 bases at J, with 10 bases between. The CDR3 sequence is 13 residues long. Written as DNA, the CDR3 is TGTGCCTGGAGTACAGGGTTGGATCAGCCCCAGCATTTT. It specifies CAWSTGLDQPQHF.

This clone has just one count. The genes are TRBV5-1 and TRBJ1-2, with D unclear. Germline CDR1 reads SGHRS; CDR2 reads YFSETQ. V lost 5 bases, J lost 2 bases, and 10 bases lay in between. This CDR3 has 13 residues. CDR3 DNA: TGCGCCAGCAGTAGTGACGGAAACTATGGCTACACCTTC. Its translation is CASSSDGNYGYTF.

The J gene is TRBJ2-2, the V gene TRBV6-5; D is possibly TRBD2 (6 bases). Germline V lookup: CDR1 MNHEY, CDR2 SVGAGI. There are 16 residues in the CDR3. Trimming cost V 0 bases and J 7 bases, with 15 bases left between them. CDR3: CASSYSRGEVNGELFF. CDR3 bases: TGTGCCAGCAGTTACTCCCGCGGGGAGGTCAACGGGGAGCTGTTTTTT.

This chain joins TRBV7-9 and TRBJ2-7; the D call may be TRBD1 or TRBD2 (5 bases each). V lost 0 bases, J lost 7 bases, and 16 bases lay in between. Germline V gives CDR1 SEHNR, CDR2 FQNEAQ (reference sequence). CDR3 length: 15 residues. DNA for the CDR3: TGTGCCAGCAGCTTAGCAGGTCATGGGACGAGTGAGCAGTACTTC. Its translation: CASSLAGHGTSEQYF.